What follows is one T cell receptor (beta chain) and its context. The data derive from a study of blood T cells in healthy people across ages. Alongside a J-beta primer mix, a sample-barcoded 5' primer served in a second PCR lasting roughly 7 to 12 cycles. TCRdb analysed the 5' RACE reads with MiXCR anew, one entry per CDR3 protein. This sample yields nearly 800,000 distinct CDR3 sequences, of which approximately 25% are seen a single time; approximately 4% belongs to the top ten. The germline gives CDR1 KGHSH, CDR2 LQKENI. This CDR3 has 14 amino acids. V lost 2 bases and J 2 bases, leaving 9 bases between the germline ends. The sample was also reused in another study, on T cells of mothers and their children. According to that study: Related mother-child pairs showed slightly, non-significantly higher overlap than unrelated pairs.

Sequencing input: blood. This chain joins TRBV18 and TRBJ1-2; maybe TRBD1 (6 bases). The receptor was isolated from a boy younger than 18 in good health. CDR3 nucleotides: TGTGCCAGCTCACCAGCGGGGGCGAACTATGGCTACACCTTC. This codes for CASSPAGANYGYTF. Supplemented by reference TRBV18 and TRBJ1-2, the full variable domain reads NAGVMQNPRHLVRRRGQEARLRCSPMKGHSHVYWYRQLPEEGLKFMVYLQKENIIDESGMPKERFSAEFPKEGPSILRIQQVVRGDSAAYFCASSPAGANYGYTFGSGTRLTVV.